This T cell receptor beta chain was found in a study of tumor and adjacent non-tumor tissue in lung cancer. Study overall: The patients, around 11 men and several women, were about 31 to 76 with stage I to III disease. On average, productive TCRbeta reads reached roughly 4.2 million per sample.

A modified ARM-PCR protocol with three rounds of nested PCR amplified TCRbeta. MiXCR, run by TCRdb on the multiplex PCR reads, gives a single entry per CDR3 protein. Of 77,000 or so distinct CDR3 sequences in the sample, just over 75% were seen once. This clonotype was detected ten times or more. The antigen remains unidentified. Trimming took 5 bases from V and 3 from J, leaving 11 bases between them. The CDR3 spans 13 residues. CDR1 is SQVTM, CDR2 ANQGSEA, per germline. General study points: Top 100 clones took a larger repertoire share in normal lung.

This sample's RNA came from whole unsorted tissue. Distant lung tissue was collected more than 3 cm away from the tumor edge. Newly diagnosed lung cancer patients had thoracic surgery in China, August–late 2014, without prior chemotherapy. The material sequenced was distant non-tumor lung tissue. The TCR comes from an older man with non-small cell lung cancer. The V and J genes are TRBV29-1 and TRBJ1-5; D is ambiguous. The CDR3 region is CSVSSGFNQPQHF. The CDR3 DNA sequence: TGCAGCGTTAGTTCGGGATTCAATCAGCCCCAGCATTTT. The full variable domain, completed using reference TRBV29-1 and TRBJ1-5, is SAVISQKPSRDICQRGTSLTIQCQVDSQVTMMFWYRQQPGQSLTLIATANQGSEATYESGFVIDKFPISRPNLTFSTLTVSNMSPEDSSIYLCSVSSGFNQPQHFGDGTRLSIL.